The present entry profiles one T cell receptor (beta chain) with its context. Its antigen has not been determined. Per-base quality was not reported, and no clone a single base away is much larger than it. The entry originates in a study of shared clonotypes between healthy human individuals (dated by TCRdb to the early 2020s). For the study in its entirety: The cohort comprised a couple of women and a few men aged 18 to 49 years. To increase sequencing depth and limit assay-specific biases, TCR repertoire library preparation and sequencing were carried out by different laboratories using diverse techniques. Between about 0.8 and 9 billion PBMCs per donor were obtained by leukapheresis. The study deeply sequenced blood TCR repertoires of about five healthy adults to estimate repertoire size and the extent of clonotype sharing between individuals.

The donors were healthy, HIV-negative adults who had no recently reported acute infections or vaccinations. Only Caucasian adults living in Nashville, Tennessee, USA were represented among the donors. In the unsorted samples, 87 million or so PBMCs were counted, and genomic DNA was extracted using the QIAamp DNA Blood Mini kit. Blood was obtained by leukapheresis, after which PBMCs were separated by Ficoll-Histopaque density gradient centrifugation and cryopreserved in liquid nitrogen vapor phase. CDR1 and CDR2 are drawn from the germline V gene: SGHTA, FQGNSA. The CDR3 runs 13 residues from the cysteine to the phenylalanine. Kept here is only the CDR3 DNA, which spans 39 bases and is read in frame from base 1. The V end loses 6 bases and the J end loses 7 bases, and a stretch of 15 bases separates them. The full study reports these points: Sampling was limited to blood, and TCR repertoires in tissue likely differ from TCR repertoires in blood. Because the study included a small number of donors, the genetic and exposure-history diversity represented was limited. Based on pairwise subsampling, the degree of clonotype sharing among donors was expected to be affected by sequencing depth.

TCR CDR3 regions were amplified from genomic DNA by multiplex PCR using the deep immunoSEQ assay. Genomic DNA extracted from each cell subset was distributed evenly over all wells of several immunoSEQ 96-well plates, and each plate served as one replicate. For unsorted PBMC, roughly 330 ng of genomic DNA, equivalent to roughly 30,000 T cell genomes, went into each replicate PCR. Unsorted PBMC genomic DNA was sequenced across ten immunoSEQ deep assay plates. Purified libraries were measured with a Qubit 3.0 fluorometer, size-checked on a Bioanalyzer 2100, and measured again with the KAPA Library Quantification kit. Each immunoSEQ 96-well plate was sequenced on its own single-read 150-cycle Illumina NextSeq 550 flow cell. Per the authors' processing: Because the immunoSEQ output included only junctional sequences and no quality scores, the filtering could not be the same as the filtering used for full-length reads. To assign V/J genes and CDR3, sequences were annotated using PyIR, a Python wrapper for IgBLAST v1.9, with IMGT germline references. Reads were filtered out if the reads had weak V/J assignments (E-value above 1e-6), no CDR3, stop codons, out-of-frame junctions, or ambiguous translated residues. V3J clonotypes were defined by identical inferred V gene, J gene, and CDR3 amino acid sequence. Percentage overlap between repertoires was computed as shared unique clonotypes divided by the size of the smaller repertoire. Richness of each repertoire was evaluated using RTK rarefaction, the Chao1 estimator, and Recon v2.1 estimates of unobserved clonotypes. TCRdb provides this immuneACCESS table in a form limited to in-frame rearrangements. Some clones are lacking; in checked studies, under half of them reflect an unresolved V gene, and why the rest are absent is not known. V, J and clone size derive from that table, while D and trimming were established from the DNA sequence. The sample table holds roughly 500,000 clones, of which around 73% were seen once. 12% of the sample goes to the ten largest clones.

Specimen: PBMCs. The receptor was derived from a woman aged 35 to 49 in good health. Some clones in this sample may be carry-over from other donors' samples. The sequence is built from TRBV7-2 and TRBJ1-1, with a tentative D gene TRBD1 over 5 matching bases. CDR3 protein: CASSPGTRVEAFF. The sequenced DNA is TGTGCCAGCAGTCCCGGGACGCGCGTTGAAGCTTTCTTT. Beyond the CDR3, the reference TRBV7-2 and TRBJ1-1 genes provide the residues; the full variable domain reads: GAGVSQSPSNKVTEKGKDVELRCDPISGHTALYWYRQSLGQGLEFLIYFQGNSAPDKSGLPSDRFSAERTGGSVSTLTIQRTQQEDSAVYLCASSPGTRVEAFFGQGTRLTVV.